These T cell receptor beta chains were read from a single sample in a study of blood T cell repertoires in COVID-19. Measured with immunoSEQ multiplex PCR; TCRdb has only the in-frame clones, and not every one. This table has 300,000 to 350,000 clones, 87% appearing once. Sample: peripheral blood. The receptors derive from a man aged 18 to 30 with active or convalescent COVID-19. The CDR3 runs from the conserved cysteine through the conserved F or W.

v_gene: TRBV2
len: 14
j_gene: TRBJ1-4
CDR3aa: CASTLGEGNEKLFF

v_gene: TRBV29-1
len: 14
j_gene: TRBJ1-2
CDR3aa: CSVGRQGSRDGYTF

v_gene: TRBV18
len: 13
j_gene: TRBJ2-7
CDR3aa: CASSGDRAYEQYF

v_gene: TRBV2
len: 16
j_gene: TRBJ2-3
CDR3aa: CASSDPAGGLRDTQYF

v_gene: TRBV25-1
len: 15
j_gene: TRBJ2-1
CDR3aa: CASSELASGYNEQFF

v_gene: TRBV28
len: 13
j_gene: TRBJ2-7
CDR3aa: CASSLLTRGEQYF

v_gene: TRBV4-1
len: 16
j_gene: TRBJ2-7
CDR3aa: CASSPPSGQGPYEQYF

v_gene: TRBV11-2
len: 15
j_gene: TRBJ2-5
CDR3aa: CASSLVVRPQETQYF

v_gene: TRBV20-1
len: 14
j_gene: TRBJ2-7
CDR3aa: CSASKGERAGEQYF

v_gene: TRBV5-1
len: 16
j_gene: TRBJ2-7
CDR3aa: CASSLEAPAVSYEQYF

v_gene: TRBV7-2
len: 14
j_gene: TRBJ1-5
CDR3aa: CASNQGQGNQPQHF

v_gene: TRBV5-6
len: 17
j_gene: TRBJ2-7
CDR3aa: CASSPIRRQRESHEQYF

v_gene: TRBV5-4
len: 13
j_gene: TRBJ1-5
CDR3aa: CASSLDRNQPQHF

v_gene: TRBV4-1
len: 15
j_gene: TRBJ2-7
CDR3aa: CASSQEARGGYEQYF

v_gene: TRBV11-2
len: 15
j_gene: TRBJ2-1
CDR3aa: CASSLVGAGFGEQFF

v_gene: TRBV4-1
len: 19
j_gene: TRBJ1-2
CDR3aa: CASRDGISGPGQNNYGYTF

v_gene: TRBV5-4
len: 14
j_gene: TRBJ1-4
CDR3aa: CASSLGGGGEKLFF

v_gene: TRBV19
len: 18
j_gene: TRBJ1-2
CDR3aa: CASRRALGGGIRKDGYTF

v_gene: TRBV7-9
len: 16
j_gene: TRBJ1-2
CDR3aa: CASSSFRDSANYGYTF

v_gene: TRBV18
len: 19
j_gene: TRBJ2-6
CDR3aa: CASSPTRTGVRSGANVLTF

v_gene: TRBV7-2
len: 18
j_gene: TRBJ2-7
CDR3aa: CASSFPGTSGKLGYEQYF

v_gene: TRBV6-1
len: 16
j_gene: TRBJ1-4
CDR3aa: CASSEWPPATNEKLFF

v_gene: TRBV12-5
len: 18
j_gene: TRBJ2-6
CDR3aa: CASGMAGTGKTGANVLTF

v_gene: TRBV6-5
len: 15
j_gene: TRBJ1-1
CDR3aa: CASSPETGLNTEAFF

v_gene: TRBV6-5
len: 13
j_gene: TRBJ2-7
CDR3aa: CASTHMGGGEQYF

v_gene: TRBV5-1
len: 16
j_gene: TRBJ1-6
CDR3aa: CASSYNRQAHNSPLHF

v_gene: TRBV10-1
len: 13
j_gene: TRBJ1-4
CDR3aa: CASSVDLGEKLFF

v_gene: TRBV28
len: 18
j_gene: TRBJ1-1
CDR3aa: CASRTQPGQGAGYTEAFF

v_gene: TRBV5-1
len: 15
j_gene: TRBJ1-1
CDR3aa: CASSLVIAGFPEAFF

v_gene: TRBV19
len: 12
j_gene: TRBJ1-2
CDR3aa: CASSRGHTRYTF

v_gene: TRBV9
len: 15
j_gene: TRBJ1-2
CDR3aa: CASTNLPGQGPGYTF

v_gene: TRBV5-1
len: 14
j_gene: TRBJ1-4
CDR3aa: CASSLNAGVEKLFF

v_gene: TRBV5-5
len: 13
j_gene: TRBJ1-2
CDR3aa: CASSLARQYGYTF

v_gene: TRBV10-2
len: 12
j_gene: TRBJ2-5
CDR3aa: CASSDGEETQYF

v_gene: TRBV18
len: 13
j_gene: TRBJ2-3
CDR3aa: CASSPPSLSTQYF

v_gene: TRBV7-9
len: 12
j_gene: TRBJ2-5
CDR3aa: CASSPMVETQYF

v_gene: TRBV5-5
len: 17
j_gene: TRBJ2-1
CDR3aa: CASSSKTSGGADHEQFF

v_gene: TRBV18
len: 14
j_gene: TRBJ2-5
CDR3aa: CASSPDRGLETQYF

v_gene: TRBV7-9
len: 15
j_gene: TRBJ1-5
CDR3aa: CASSLVGGVNQPQHF

v_gene: TRBV2
len: 14
j_gene: TRBJ2-5
CDR3aa: CASSVLVRGETQYF

v_gene: TRBV7-9
len: 13
j_gene: TRBJ2-3
CDR3aa: CASSPGLLDTQYF

v_gene: TRBV13
len: 16
j_gene: TRBJ1-3
CDR3aa: CASSRIYGPTGNTIYF

v_gene: TRBV15
len: 14
j_gene: TRBJ2-1
CDR3aa: CATSPRSSYNEQFF

v_gene: TRBV6-5
len: 15
j_gene: TRBJ2-3
CDR3aa: CAIHPGLLYTDTQYF

v_gene: TRBV24-1
len: 16
j_gene: TRBJ1-5
CDR3aa: CATSDPKAGGNQPQHF

v_gene: TRBV18
len: 13
j_gene: TRBJ2-3
CDR3aa: CASSSGDADTQYF